A single sample is the source of the 18 T cell receptor beta chains below, sequenced in a study of CD8+ T cells in alopecia areata. Sample treatment: oral pan-JAK inhibitor, 5-10 mg twice daily. Extraction of RNA preceded its reverse transcription into cDNA, which served as the sequencing template. TCRdb keeps only in-frame clones here, not all; method: immunoSEQ multiplex PCR. This table has around 300,000 clones, roughly 60% appearing once. Sequenced material: CD4+ T cells sorted from blood, taken at roughly week 53, from a patient treated with tofacitinib. These receptors all come from a human donor with alopecia areata.

The chain is built from TRBV7-2 and TRBJ1-2; TRBD1 matches at 7 bases. The CDR3 extends over 16 amino acids. J lost 4 bases, V lost 1 base, and 9 bases had no gene match. The germline gives CDR1 SGHTA, CDR2 FQGNSA. The CDR3 loop is CASSLGPAGQSYGYTF. The CDR3 DNA reads TGTGCCAGCAGCTTAGGCCCTGCGGGACAGAGCTATGGCTACACCTTC. Complete variable domain (other parts from reference TRBV7-2 and TRBJ1-2): GAGVSQSPSNKVTEKGKDVELRCDPISGHTALYWYRQSLGQGLEFLIYFQGNSAPDKSGLPSDRFSAERTGGSVSTLTIQRTQQEDSAVYLCASSLGPAGQSYGYTFGSGTRLTVV.

The gene calls are TRBV15 and TRBJ1-2, with D unclear. This CDR3 is 13 amino acids long. Trimming shortened V by 0 bases and J by 4 bases, and 6 bases separated the two germline ends. In germline, CDR1 is LNHNV, CDR2 YYDKDF (reference sequence). The CDR3 region has the DNA TGTGCCACCAGCAGAGAGGGCCTCTATGGCTACACCTTC. Translating gives CATSREGLYGYTF.

The J gene is TRBJ2-7, the V gene TRBV11-2; D might be TRBD2 (5 bases). The CDR3 is 14 residues long. V gave up 3 bases and J gave up 4 bases, with 13 bases separating them. Germline V CDR1 and CDR2: SGHAT, FQNNGV. CDR3 in DNA: TGTGCCAGCAGCTTGTTGAGGGAGTTTTACGAGCAGTACTTC. Its translation: CASSLLREFYEQYF.

This clone was seen only a few times. The gene calls are TRBV2 and TRBJ2-1; perhaps TRBD2 as D (5 bases). The CDR3 is made up of 11 amino acids. CDR1 and CDR2 (germline): SNHLY, FYNNEI. Trimming removed 4 bases at V and 10 bases at J, with 8 bases between. This chain's CDR3 is CASSAEGEQFF. The CDR3 DNA follows: TGTGCCAGCAGTGCCGAGGGAGAGCAGTTCTTC. Based on the CDR3 plus reference TRBV2 and TRBJ2-1, the full variable domain is EPEVTQTPSHQVTQMGQEVILRCVPISNHLYFYWYRQILGQKVEFLVSFYNNEISEKSEIFDDQFSVERPDGSNFTLKIRSTKLEDSAMYFCASSAEGEQFFGPGTRLTVL.

This rearrangement joins TRBV30 to TRBJ1-5; D is unclear. The length of the CDR3 is 14 residues. The V end was cut by 7 bases, the J end by 0 bases, with 13 bases between. From germline, CDR1 is GTSNPN and CDR2 SVGIG (reference sequence). CDR3 loop: CAFTSGSSNQPQHF. CDR3 nucleotides: TGTGCCTTCACCTCCGGGTCTAGCAATCAGCCCCAGCATTTT.

This sequence joins TRBV7-2 and TRBJ1-2; tentatively, D is TRBD1 (6 bases). The CDR3 spans 17 residues. Germline lookup yields CDR1 SGHTA and CDR2 FQGNSA. Trimming pared 7 bases from V and 0 bases from J, leaving 21 bases between. CDR3 coding DNA: TGTGCCAGCACCCCTGGGGGCAAAAACGTTCCTAACTATGGCTACACCTTC. Translation gives CASTPGGKNVPNYGYTF. Full variable domain (rest looked up from reference TRBV7-2 and TRBJ1-2): GAGVSQSPSNKVTEKGKDVELRCDPISGHTALYWYRQSLGQGLEFLIYFQGNSAPDKSGLPSDRFSAERTGGSVSTLTIQRTQQEDSAVYLCASTPGGKNVPNYGYTFGSGTRLTVV.

The genes are TRBV6-1 and TRBJ1-2; 7 nucleotides align to TRBD1. V was pared by 5 bases and J by 0 bases, with 3 bases of the junction left unmatched. This CDR3 has 14 residues. From germline, CDR1 is MNHNS and CDR2 SASEGT. CDR3 region: CASSRDSTNYGYTF. Here the CDR3 DNA reads TGTGCCAGCAGTCGGGACAGCACTAACTATGGCTACACCTTC.

This clone was observed a single time. The chain is built from TRBV29-1 and TRBJ2-7, with D maybe TRBD2 (5 bases). The V and J ends lost 4 bases and 2 bases respectively, with 9 bases between them. The CDR3 loop spans 12 amino acids. The germline V gene encodes CDR1 SQVTM and CDR2 ANQGSEA. CDR3 sequence reads: CSVGGRTYEQYF. The CDR3 coding sequence is TGCAGCGTTGGTGGGAGAACCTACGAGCAGTACTTC.

The sample holds a few counts of this clone. The rearrangement joins TRBV11-2 to TRBJ2-2; 8 bases align to TRBD1. CDR3 length: 17 residues. CDR1 SGHAT and CDR2 FQNNGV come from the germline V gene. With V trimmed by 2 bases and J by 7 bases, 12 bases remained unmatched. CDR3 protein: CASSLSRAGGAIGELFF. The CDR3 nucleotides read TGTGCCAGCAGCTTAAGTCGTGCAGGGGGCGCGATCGGGGAGCTGTTTTTT.

The chain uses TRBV9 and TRBJ1-2; no clear D gene. V dropped 7 bases and J dropped 0 bases, with 7 bases sitting between them. Germline-derived CDR1 and CDR2 are SGDLS and YYNGEE. The CDR3 covers 12 residues. The CDR3 DNA reads as TGTGCCAGCGGCGGGGCTAACTATGGCTACACCTTC. Amino acids: CASGGANYGYTF.

The chain has TRBV30 and TRBJ1-5, with D perhaps matching TRBD1 (6 bases). The CDR3 consists of 13 residues. V lost 5 bases and J 5 bases, leaving 13 bases between the germline ends. Germline CDR1 is GTSNPN and CDR2 is SVGIG (reference sequence). As DNA, the CDR3 is TGTGCCTGGGGACAGTCAAGGGATCAGCCCCAGCATTTT. Its translation is CAWGQSRDQPQHF.

The chain joins TRBV6-5 to TRBJ2-7; D could derive from TRBD1 or TRBD2 (5 bases each). Germline CDR1 reads MNHEY; CDR2 reads SVGAGI. Between the trimmed V and J ends, which lost 2 bases and 7 bases, there was a span of 12 bases. CDR3 length: 13 amino acids. The CDR3 bases are TGTGCCAGCAGTTACCCCGGGACCGAAGAGCAGTACTTC. Its protein product is CASSYPGTEEQYF.

CDR3 amino acids: CASSVEGSLNSPLHF. The CDR3 coding sequence is TGTGCCAGCAGCGTAGAGGGGTCCCTAAATTCACCCCTCCACTTT. This rearrangement joins TRBV9 to TRBJ1-6, with D perhaps TRBD1 (5 bases). Between the trimmed V and J ends, which lost 0 bases and 7 bases, there was a span of 11 bases. The CDR3 totals 15 residues. CDR1 and CDR2 from the germline V gene are SGDLS and YYNGEE.

This chain joins TRBV9 and TRBJ2-3; no firm D call. CDR3 size: 15 residues. CDR1 and CDR2 (germline): SGDLS, YYNGEE. Trimming took 0 bases from V and 2 from J, leaving 10 bases between them. The CDR3 sequence is CASSVVGSPTDTQYF. The DNA of the CDR3 is TGTGCCAGCAGCGTAGTGGGCTCCCCCACAGATACGCAGTATTTT.

The chain couples TRBV6-6 to TRBJ2-5; D remains unclear. V was trimmed by 1 base and J by 0 bases, leaving 9 bases between them. This CDR3 region has 15 residues. The germline V gene has CDR1 MNHNY and CDR2 SVGAGI (reference sequence). The CDR3, as DNA: TGTGCCAGCAGTTACTATGACACCAACCAAGAGACCCAGTACTTC. Its translation is CASSYYDTNQETQYF.

The chain couples TRBV9 to TRBJ2-3; D is uncertain. Trimming shortened V by 2 bases and J by 1 base, and 11 bases separated the two germline ends. The length of the CDR3 is 15 residues. Germline CDR1 and CDR2: SGDLS and YYNGEE. CDR3 bases: TGTGCCAGCAGCGTCTCCAGACGCGGCACAGATACGCAGTATTTT. Protein product: CASSVSRRGTDTQYF.

CDR3 sequence reads: CASSPGTSGGNEQFF. Written as DNA, the CDR3 is TGTGCCAGCTCACCTGGGACTAGCGGGGGAAATGAGCAGTTCTTC. The chain carries TRBV18 and TRBJ2-1; 14 positions match TRBD2. The V gene's germline CDR1 is KGHSH and CDR2 LQKENI. The CDR3 has 15 amino acids. Unmatched junction bases numbered 2, after V lost 3 bases and J lost 7 bases. Looking up the rest from reference TRBV18 and TRBJ2-1 gives the full variable domain: NAGVMQNPRHLVRRRGQEARLRCSPMKGHSHVYWYRQLPEEGLKFMVYLQKENIIDESGMPKERFSAEFPKEGPSILRIQQVVRGDSAAYFCASSPGTSGGNEQFFGPGTRLTVL.

This clone showed up just a few times. V is TRBV10-3 and J is TRBJ1-2; possible D gene TRBD1, 6 bases. CDR1 is ENHRY and CDR2 is SYGVKD in the germline V gene. The length of the CDR3 is 12 residues. V lost 6 bases and J 4 bases, leaving 9 bases between the germline ends. CDR3 in DNA: TGTGCCATCAGCCAGGACAGCTATGGCTACACCTTC. It encodes CAISQDSYGYTF.